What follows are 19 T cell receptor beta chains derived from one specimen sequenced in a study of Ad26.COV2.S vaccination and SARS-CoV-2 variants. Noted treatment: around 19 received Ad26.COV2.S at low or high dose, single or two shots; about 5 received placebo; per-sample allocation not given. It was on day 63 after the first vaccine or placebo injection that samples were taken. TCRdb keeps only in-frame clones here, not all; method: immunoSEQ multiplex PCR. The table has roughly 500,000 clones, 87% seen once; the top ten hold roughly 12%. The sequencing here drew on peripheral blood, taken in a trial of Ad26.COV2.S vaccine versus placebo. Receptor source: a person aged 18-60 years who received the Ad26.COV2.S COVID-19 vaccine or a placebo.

CDR3 region: CASSVGRGLYYEQYF. The DNA of the CDR3 is TGTGCCAGCAGCGTAGGAAGGGGATTATACTACGAGCAGTACTTC. The V and J genes are TRBV9 and TRBJ2-7; D is possibly TRBD1 (5 bases). The CDR3 runs 15 residues. The germline gives CDR1 SGDLS, CDR2 YYNGEE. Trimming took off 0 bases at V and 3 bases at J, with 13 bases between the two ends.

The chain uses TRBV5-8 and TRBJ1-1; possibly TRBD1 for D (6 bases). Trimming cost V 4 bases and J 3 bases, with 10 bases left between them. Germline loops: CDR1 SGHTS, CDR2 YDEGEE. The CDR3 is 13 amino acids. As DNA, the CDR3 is TGTGCCAGCAGCCTGGACAGTTACACTGAAGCTTTCTTT. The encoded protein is CASSLDSYTEAFF.

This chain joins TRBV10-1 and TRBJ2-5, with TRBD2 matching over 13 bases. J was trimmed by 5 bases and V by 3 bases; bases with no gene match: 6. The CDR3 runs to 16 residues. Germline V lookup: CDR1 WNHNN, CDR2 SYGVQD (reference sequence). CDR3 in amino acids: CASSDVTSGRGETQYF. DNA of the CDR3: TGCGCCAGCAGTGATGTCACTAGCGGGAGGGGGGAGACCCAGTACTTC.

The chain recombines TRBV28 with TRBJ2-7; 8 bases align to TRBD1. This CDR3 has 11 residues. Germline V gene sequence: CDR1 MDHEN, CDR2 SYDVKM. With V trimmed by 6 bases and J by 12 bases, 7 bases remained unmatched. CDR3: CASSEDRASYF. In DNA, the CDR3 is TGTGCCAGCAGCGAGGACAGGGCGTCGTACTTC.

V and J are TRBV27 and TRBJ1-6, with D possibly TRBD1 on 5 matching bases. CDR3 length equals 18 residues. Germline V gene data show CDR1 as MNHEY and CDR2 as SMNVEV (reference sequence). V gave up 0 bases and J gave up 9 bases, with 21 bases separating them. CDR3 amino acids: CASSLSGAQGDPVSPLHF. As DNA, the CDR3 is TGTGCCAGCAGTTTATCCGGTGCTCAGGGAGACCCAGTTTCACCCCTCCACTTT.

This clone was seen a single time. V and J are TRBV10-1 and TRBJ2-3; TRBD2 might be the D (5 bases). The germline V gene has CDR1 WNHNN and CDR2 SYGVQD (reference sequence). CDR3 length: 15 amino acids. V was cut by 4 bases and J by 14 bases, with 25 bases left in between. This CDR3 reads CASSGRCPARLARYF. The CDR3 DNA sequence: TGCGCCAGCAGTGGGAGGTGCCCGGCCCGCCTGGCCCGGTATTTT.

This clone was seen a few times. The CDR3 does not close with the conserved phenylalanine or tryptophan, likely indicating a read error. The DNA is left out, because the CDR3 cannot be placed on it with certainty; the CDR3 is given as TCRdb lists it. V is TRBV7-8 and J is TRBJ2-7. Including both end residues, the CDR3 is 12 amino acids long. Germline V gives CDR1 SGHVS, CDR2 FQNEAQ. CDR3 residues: CASSHQTGTISL.

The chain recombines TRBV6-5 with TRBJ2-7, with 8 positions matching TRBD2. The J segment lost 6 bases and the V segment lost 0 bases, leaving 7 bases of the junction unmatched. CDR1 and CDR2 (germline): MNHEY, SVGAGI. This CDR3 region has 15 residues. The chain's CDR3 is CASSYSTGRGREQYF. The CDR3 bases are TGTGCCAGCAGTTACTCGACCGGGAGGGGACGCGAGCAGTACTTC.

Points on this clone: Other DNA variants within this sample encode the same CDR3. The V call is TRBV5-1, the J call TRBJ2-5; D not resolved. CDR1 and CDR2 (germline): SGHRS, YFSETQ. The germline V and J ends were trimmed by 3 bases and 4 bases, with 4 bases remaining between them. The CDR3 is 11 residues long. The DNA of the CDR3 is TGCGCCAGCAGCTCGGGAGAGACCCAGTACTTC. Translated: CASSSGETQYF.

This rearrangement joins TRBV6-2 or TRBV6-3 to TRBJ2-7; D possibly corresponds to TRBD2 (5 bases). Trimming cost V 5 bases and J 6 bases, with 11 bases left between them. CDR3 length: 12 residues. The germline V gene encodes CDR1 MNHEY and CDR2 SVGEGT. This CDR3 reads CASSQRAGEQYF. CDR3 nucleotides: TGTGCCAGCAGTCAAAGGGCGGGCGAGCAGTACTTC.

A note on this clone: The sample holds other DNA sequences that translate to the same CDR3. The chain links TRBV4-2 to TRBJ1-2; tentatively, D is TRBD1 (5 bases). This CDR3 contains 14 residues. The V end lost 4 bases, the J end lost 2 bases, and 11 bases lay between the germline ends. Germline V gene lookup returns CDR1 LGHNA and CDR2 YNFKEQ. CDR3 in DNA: TGTGCCAGCAGCCCCCTAGAGGGGAACTATGGCTACACCTTC. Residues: CASSPLEGNYGYTF.

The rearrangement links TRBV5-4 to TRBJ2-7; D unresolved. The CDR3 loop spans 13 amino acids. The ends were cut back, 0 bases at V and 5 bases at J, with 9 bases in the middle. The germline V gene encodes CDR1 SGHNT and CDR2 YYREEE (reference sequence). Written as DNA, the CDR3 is TGTGCCAGCAGCTTGGCCCCCATCAACGAGCAGTACTTC. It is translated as CASSLAPINEQYF.

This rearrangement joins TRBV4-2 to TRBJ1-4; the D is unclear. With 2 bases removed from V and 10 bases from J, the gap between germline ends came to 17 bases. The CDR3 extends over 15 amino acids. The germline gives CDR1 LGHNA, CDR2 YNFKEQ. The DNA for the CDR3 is TGTGCCAGCAGCCAACCGGATCTGTCGCGTGGAAAACTGTTTTTT. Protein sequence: CASSQPDLSRGKLFF.

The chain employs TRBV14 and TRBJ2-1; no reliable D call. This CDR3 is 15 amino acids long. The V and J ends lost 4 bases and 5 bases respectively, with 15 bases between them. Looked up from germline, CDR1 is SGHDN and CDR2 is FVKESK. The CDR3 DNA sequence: TGTGCCAGCAGCCCTCTCGCCTCGGCCCACAATGAGCAGTTCTTC. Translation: CASSPLASAHNEQFF.

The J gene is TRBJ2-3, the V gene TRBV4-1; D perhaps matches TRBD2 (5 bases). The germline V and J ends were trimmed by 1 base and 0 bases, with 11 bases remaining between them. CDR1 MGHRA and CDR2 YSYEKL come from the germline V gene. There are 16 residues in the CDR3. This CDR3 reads CASSQGEGPSTDTQYF. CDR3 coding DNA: TGCGCCAGCAGCCAAGGTGAGGGCCCTAGCACAGATACGCAGTATTTT.

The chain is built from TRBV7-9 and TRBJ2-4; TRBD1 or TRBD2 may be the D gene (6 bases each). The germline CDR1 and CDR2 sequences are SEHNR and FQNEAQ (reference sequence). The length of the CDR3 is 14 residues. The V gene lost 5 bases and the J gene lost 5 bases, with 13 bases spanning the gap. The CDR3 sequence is CASSPSGAQNIQYF. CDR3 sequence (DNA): TGTGCCAGCAGCCCATCGGGGGCCCAAAACATTCAGTACTTC.

The CDR3 nucleotides are TGTGCCAGTAGTACTAGCGGGAGGGAAGATACGCAGTATTTT. Its protein product is CASSTSGREDTQYF. The chain carries TRBV19 and TRBJ2-3; TRBD2 matches at 12 bases. The CDR3 runs 14 residues. Germline V gene data show CDR1 as LNHDA and CDR2 as SQIVND (reference sequence). Trimming at V came to 4 bases and at J to 5 bases, leaving 1 base not matched to a gene.

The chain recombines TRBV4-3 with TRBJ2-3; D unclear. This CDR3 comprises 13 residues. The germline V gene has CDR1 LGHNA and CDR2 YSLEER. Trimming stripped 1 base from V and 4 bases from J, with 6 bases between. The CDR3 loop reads CASSQGWADTQYF. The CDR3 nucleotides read TGCGCCAGCAGCCAAGGATGGGCAGATACGCAGTATTTT.

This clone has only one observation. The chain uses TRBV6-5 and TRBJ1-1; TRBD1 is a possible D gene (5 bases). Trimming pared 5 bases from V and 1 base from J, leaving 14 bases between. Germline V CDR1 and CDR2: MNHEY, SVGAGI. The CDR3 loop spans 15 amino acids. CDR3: CASSHLRVANTEAFF. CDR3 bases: TGTGCCAGCAGTCACCTCAGGGTGGCGAACACTGAAGCTTTCTTT.